This is a list of T cell receptor beta chains from one sample in a study of shared clonotypes between healthy human individuals. Repertoires were generated with immunoSEQ multiplex PCR, while TCRdb's copy carries only in-frame clones and drops some. The sample records fewer than 1.6 million clones, about 98.5% being singletons. The sample was naive CD4+ T cells sorted from blood. The receptors derive from a man aged 25-45 years in good health. Both conserved end residues are part of each CDR3. Each record gives: D gene, CDR3 length, V gene, clone size, J gene, CDR3 protein, CDR3 DNA. The D gene is left open where the match is weak. A clone size is listed for some rows: how often the clone was seen (once, few, many), or a class if it is expanded.

d_call: TRBD1; cdr3_length: 15; v_call: TRBV5-8; clone_size: .; j_call: TRBJ2-2; cdr3_aa: CASSQRQGIFGELFF; cdr3_nt: TGTGCCAGCAGCCAAAGACAGGGTATTTTCGGGGAGCTGTTTTTT
d_call: TRBD2; cdr3_length: 16; v_call: TRBV29-1; clone_size: .; j_call: TRBJ2-3; cdr3_aa: CSVVGLLAGGADTQYF; cdr3_nt: TGCAGCGTTGTAGGGTTGCTAGCGGGAGGGGCAGATACGCAGTATTTT
d_call: TRBD1; cdr3_length: 14; v_call: TRBV5-1; clone_size: .; j_call: TRBJ1-4; cdr3_aa: CASSLGGSREKLFF; cdr3_nt: TGCGCCAGCAGCTTAGGGGGCTCACGGGAAAAACTGTTTTTT
d_call: .; cdr3_length: 17; v_call: TRBV7-8; clone_size: .; j_call: TRBJ2-7; cdr3_aa: CASSLNPLQGGRDEQYF; cdr3_nt: TGTGCCAGCAGCTTAAACCCCCTACAGGGTGGCCGCGACGAGCAGTACTTC
d_call: .; cdr3_length: 14; v_call: TRBV18; clone_size: .; j_call: TRBJ2-3; cdr3_aa: CASSQDLGTDTQYF; cdr3_nt: TGTGCCAGCTCACAGGACTTGGGCACAGATACGCAGTATTTT
d_call: .; cdr3_length: 11; v_call: TRBV12-1; clone_size: .; j_call: TRBJ2-7; cdr3_aa: CAGLVSYEQYF; cdr3_nt: TGTGCCGGGCTAGTAAGCTACGAGCAGTACTTC
d_call: TRBD1; cdr3_length: 17; v_call: TRBV7-8; clone_size: .; j_call: TRBJ2-2; cdr3_aa: CASSFLGTGANTGELFF; cdr3_nt: TGTGCCAGCAGCTTCCTAGGGACAGGGGCGAACACCGGGGAGCTGTTTTTT
d_call: TRBD1; cdr3_length: 15; v_call: TRBV28; clone_size: .; j_call: TRBJ2-3; cdr3_aa: CASRGQGAGTDTQYF; cdr3_nt: TGTGCCAGCAGAGGACAGGGGGCCGGCACAGATACGCAGTATTTT
d_call: .; cdr3_length: 14; v_call: TRBV5-1; clone_size: .; j_call: TRBJ1-1; cdr3_aa: CASSLGVRDTEAFF; cdr3_nt: TGCGCCAGCAGCTTGGGGGTCAGAGACACTGAAGCTTTCTTT
d_call: .; cdr3_length: 13; v_call: TRBV7-8; clone_size: .; j_call: TRBJ1-2; cdr3_aa: CASSLDNVYGYTF; cdr3_nt: TGTGCCAGCAGCTTAGACAATGTCTATGGCTACACCTTC
d_call: TRBD2; cdr3_length: 16; v_call: TRBV5-1; clone_size: once; j_call: TRBJ2-1; cdr3_aa: CASSLGLAGGHNEQFF; cdr3_nt: TGCGCCAGCAGTCTGGGACTAGCGGGAGGGCATAATGAGCAGTTCTTC
d_call: .; cdr3_length: 15; v_call: TRBV9; clone_size: .; j_call: TRBJ2-3; cdr3_aa: CASSVAGRDTDTQYF; cdr3_nt: TGTGCCAGCAGCGTAGCTGGGCGGGACACAGATACGCAGTATTTT
d_call: .; cdr3_length: 13; v_call: TRBV19; clone_size: .; j_call: TRBJ1-4; cdr3_aa: CASTPDGPGKLFF; cdr3_nt: TGTGCCAGTACCCCGGACGGTCCTGGAAAACTGTTTTTT
d_call: .; cdr3_length: 15; v_call: TRBV7-2; clone_size: once; j_call: TRBJ1-3; cdr3_aa: CASSSFSGSGNTIYF; cdr3_nt: TGTGCCAGCAGCTCGTTTAGTGGTTCTGGAAACACCATATATTTT
d_call: .; cdr3_length: 16; v_call: TRBV18; clone_size: .; j_call: TRBJ1-4; cdr3_aa: CASSHSTGATNEKLFF; cdr3_nt: TGTGCCAGCTCACATTCGACAGGAGCAACTAATGAAAAACTGTTTTTT
d_call: TRBD2; cdr3_length: 16; v_call: TRBV27; clone_size: once; j_call: TRBJ2-1; cdr3_aa: CASSGGLAKPYNEQFF; cdr3_nt: TGTGCCAGCAGTGGGGGACTAGCGAAGCCCTACAATGAGCAGTTCTTC
d_call: .; cdr3_length: 12; v_call: TRBV7-2; clone_size: .; j_call: TRBJ2-4; cdr3_aa: CASSFLGSIQYF; cdr3_nt: TGTGCCAGCAGCTTCCTCGGGAGCATTCAGTACTTC
d_call: .; cdr3_length: 12; v_call: TRBV6-5; clone_size: .; j_call: TRBJ1-1; cdr3_aa: CASRQGRNEAFF; cdr3_nt: TGTGCCAGCAGACAGGGTCGGAATGAAGCTTTCTTT
d_call: TRBD1; cdr3_length: 14; v_call: TRBV28; clone_size: once; j_call: TRBJ2-2; cdr3_aa: CASNLQGASGELFF; cdr3_nt: TGTGCCAGCAATCTACAGGGGGCTAGCGGGGAGCTGTTTTTT
d_call: .; cdr3_length: 12; v_call: TRBV7-2; clone_size: .; j_call: TRBJ2-7; cdr3_aa: CASSLGSYEQYF; cdr3_nt: TGTGCCAGCAGCTTAGGCTCCTACGAGCAGTACTTC
d_call: .; cdr3_length: 14; v_call: TRBV19; clone_size: .; j_call: TRBJ2-5; cdr3_aa: CASSINRLQETQYF; cdr3_nt: TGTGCCAGTAGTATTAATCGCCTCCAAGAGACCCAGTACTTC
d_call: .; cdr3_length: 14; v_call: TRBV27; clone_size: .; j_call: TRBJ1-1; cdr3_aa: CASSARLGGTEAFF; cdr3_nt: TGTGCCAGCAGTGCACGGCTAGGCGGGACTGAAGCTTTCTTT
d_call: .; cdr3_length: 16; v_call: TRBV19; clone_size: .; j_call: TRBJ1-3; cdr3_aa: CASSFLGSSTGNTIYF; cdr3_nt: TGTGCCAGCTCTTTTTTGGGATCGAGTACTGGAAACACCATATATTTT
d_call: .; cdr3_length: 13; v_call: TRBV15; clone_size: .; j_call: TRBJ2-2; cdr3_aa: CATSRVYAGELFF; cdr3_nt: TGTGCCACCAGCAGAGTGTATGCCGGGGAGCTGTTTTTT
d_call: .; cdr3_length: 13; v_call: TRBV5-5; clone_size: .; j_call: TRBJ2-7; cdr3_aa: CASSLGHPGEQYF; cdr3_nt: TGTGCCAGCAGCTTGGGACACCCGGGGGAGCAGTACTTC
d_call: .; cdr3_length: 12; v_call: TRBV4-2; clone_size: .; j_call: TRBJ2-5; cdr3_aa: CASSQDSETQYF; cdr3_nt: TGTGCCAGCAGCCAAGATTCGGAGACCCAGTACTTC
d_call: .; cdr3_length: 15; v_call: TRBV5-6; clone_size: .; j_call: TRBJ1-1; cdr3_aa: CASSRPAVANTEAFF; cdr3_nt: TGTGCCAGCAGCCGCCCGGCCGTCGCGAACACTGAAGCTTTCTTT
d_call: TRBD2; cdr3_length: 17; v_call: TRBV28; clone_size: .; j_call: TRBJ2-3; cdr3_aa: CASSNPSGRTSTDTQYF; cdr3_nt: TGTGCCAGCAGCAACCCTAGCGGGAGGACTAGCACAGATACGCAGTATTTT
d_call: .; cdr3_length: 14; v_call: TRBV10-3; clone_size: .; j_call: TRBJ2-1; cdr3_aa: CAIRRERWYNEQFF; cdr3_nt: TGTGCCATCAGAAGGGAAAGGTGGTACAATGAGCAGTTCTTC
d_call: TRBD1; cdr3_length: 14; v_call: TRBV6-1; clone_size: .; j_call: TRBJ1-5; cdr3_aa: CATRQGAVNQPQHF; cdr3_nt: TGTGCCACTCGACAGGGGGCAGTCAATCAGCCCCAGCATTTT
d_call: TRBD1; cdr3_length: 15; v_call: TRBV7-3; clone_size: .; j_call: TRBJ2-6; cdr3_aa: CASSLLGQGANVLTF; cdr3_nt: TGTGCCAGCAGCTTACTCGGACAGGGTGCCAACGTCCTGACTTTC
d_call: .; cdr3_length: 14; v_call: TRBV7-9; clone_size: .; j_call: TRBJ2-7; cdr3_aa: CASSGGISSYEQYF; cdr3_nt: TGTGCCAGCAGTGGGGGGATAAGCTCCTACGAGCAGTACTTC
d_call: .; cdr3_length: 18; v_call: TRBV19; clone_size: .; j_call: TRBJ2-4; cdr3_aa: CASSIDLGSSGQQNIQYF; cdr3_nt: TGTGCCAGTAGTATAGATCTTGGTAGTTCGGGCCAACAAAACATTCAGTACTTC
d_call: .; cdr3_length: 16; v_call: TRBV27; clone_size: .; j_call: TRBJ2-2; cdr3_aa: CASSRPMPGITGELFF; cdr3_nt: TGTGCCAGCAGCCGACCCATGCCGGGGATCACCGGGGAGCTGTTTTTT
d_call: TRBD1; cdr3_length: 14; v_call: TRBV28; clone_size: .; j_call: TRBJ1-1; cdr3_aa: CASSWTGGRTEAFF; cdr3_nt: TGTGCCAGCAGCTGGACAGGGGGGAGGACTGAAGCTTTCTTT
d_call: TRBD2; cdr3_length: 18; v_call: TRBV5-1; clone_size: .; j_call: TRBJ2-5; cdr3_aa: CASKSGFGLAEGQETQYF; cdr3_nt: TGCGCCAGCAAAAGCGGGTTTGGACTAGCGGAGGGCCAAGAGACCCAGTACTTC
d_call: .; cdr3_length: 13; v_call: TRBV6-5; clone_size: .; j_call: TRBJ2-7; cdr3_aa: CASSAQGWYEQYF; cdr3_nt: TGTGCCAGCAGTGCTCAGGGGTGGTACGAGCAGTACTTC
d_call: .; cdr3_length: 16; v_call: TRBV5-1; clone_size: .; j_call: TRBJ2-6; cdr3_aa: CASSLIMSAGANVLTF; cdr3_nt: TGCGCCAGCAGCTTGATTATGTCAGCTGGGGCCAACGTCCTGACTTTC
d_call: TRBD1; cdr3_length: 14; v_call: TRBV5-6; clone_size: .; j_call: TRBJ1-2; cdr3_aa: CASGATGARIGYTF; cdr3_nt: TGTGCCAGCGGAGCCACAGGGGCCAGGATCGGCTACACCTTC
d_call: TRBD2; cdr3_length: 18; v_call: TRBV7-8; clone_size: .; j_call: TRBJ2-2; cdr3_aa: CASSPGGTSGRSTGELFF; cdr3_nt: TGTGCCAGCAGCCCAGGGGGGACTAGCGGGAGGAGTACCGGGGAGCTGTTTTTT
d_call: .; cdr3_length: 13; v_call: TRBV14; clone_size: .; j_call: TRBJ2-1; cdr3_aa: CASRPTGANEQFF; cdr3_nt: TGTGCCAGCAGACCCACCGGTGCCAATGAGCAGTTCTTC